This T cell receptor (beta chain) was observed in a study of shared T cell receptors in the human thymus. The method was immunoSEQ multiplex PCR; TCRdb's version includes in-frame clones alone and lacks a portion of them. This sample has about 660,000 clones, with around 87% found just once. The CDR3 has 16 amino acids. Germline lookup yields CDR1 MDHEN and CDR2 SYDVKM. Deletions cut 2 bases from V and 2 bases from J, with 13 bases between. Separately, the same data were catalogued under a study of human thymus T cells. That paper notes: Infants, healthy and Finnish, who were having corrective surgery for congenital heart defects served as donors.

The source material was thymocytes. This TCR came from a boy in the first two years of life with a congenital heart defect. The chain is built from TRBV28 and TRBJ1-5; D unresolved. The CDR3: CASSLNRREGNQPQHF. The CDR3 bases are TGTGCCAGCAGTTTAAATCGAAGGGAGGGCAATCAGCCCCAGCATTTT.